This T cell receptor beta chain was identified during a study of early T cells in non-severe SARS-CoV-2 infection. Across the whole study: Alpha and beta chains were unpaired, from unsorted whole-blood bulk RNA. Points from the study as a whole: Reliance on VDJdb matching favored anti-spike CD8 responses; private and CD4 specificities were missed.

The table lists this clonotype with a few counts. The antigen is unknown. Tagging with unique molecular identifiers was applied to individual cDNA molecules. A single record per CDR3 protein comes from TCRdb applying MiXCR to the 5' RACE reads. The sample has 75,000 to 80,000 distinct CDR3 sequences; about 11% are singletons. Sequenced here: whole blood, sampled at baseline. The TCR comes from an adult who was a healthcare worker with PCR-confirmed SARS-CoV-2 infection or an uninfected control (not recorded which).

The CDR3 sequence is CATHRGGYNSPLHF. CDR3 nucleotides: TGTGCCACCCACAGGGGAGGGTACAATTCACCCCTCCACTTT. The chain employs TRBV6-5 and TRBJ1-6; 7 bases map to TRBD1. The CDR3 has 14 residues. The V gene's germline CDR1 is MNHEY and CDR2 SVGAGI. V lost 10 bases, J lost 7 bases, and 10 bases stayed unmatched.